Listed here are 31 T cell receptor beta chains from one sample, sequenced in a study of blood T cell repertoires in COVID-19. Libraries were prepared by immunoSEQ multiplex PCR; TCRdb keeps only in-frame clonotypes and omits some of them. This table holds about 200,000 clones, around 92% found once. Specimen: PBMCs or T cells enriched from blood (not recorded which). The receptors were gathered from a woman in her thirties with acute COVID-19.

The chain joins TRBV4-1 to TRBJ1-6; the D gene is possibly TRBD1 (6 bases). CDR3 length: 16 amino acids. CDR1 is MGHRA and CDR2 is YSYEKL in the germline V gene. The V end was cut by 0 bases, the J end by 5 bases, with 11 bases between. CDR3 in amino acids: CASSQDGDTNNSPLHF. The DNA of the CDR3 is TGCGCCAGCAGCCAAGATGGGGACACCAATAATTCACCCCTCCACTTT.

The CDR3 loop reads CASSSLRDRGYQETQYF. The CDR3 nucleotides are TGTGCCAGCAGCTCCCTCCGGGACAGGGGTTACCAAGAGACCCAGTACTTC. The genes are TRBV5-6 and TRBJ2-5, with 10 positions matching TRBD1. CDR1 and CDR2 from the germline V gene are SGHDT and YYEEEE. V lost 3 bases and J lost 0; bases outside the gene matches: 8. CDR3 length equals 17 residues.

The CDR3 loop is CASSLLRGGHYEQYF. The CDR3 DNA reads TGCGCCAGCAGCCTTCTGCGGGGGGGCCATTACGAGCAGTACTTC. V usage is TRBV4-1 and J usage is TRBJ2-7; 9 bases agree with TRBD2. The germline gives CDR1 MGHRA, CDR2 YSYEKL. V trimming: 4 bases; J trimming: 4 bases; junction bases outside the gene matches: 8. The CDR3 has 15 residues.

This clone was picked up a small number of times. The J gene is TRBJ2-7, the V gene TRBV3-1 (or the pseudogene TRBV3-2), with D possibly matching TRBD1 (5 bases). The CDR3 length is 14 residues. The germline V gene has CDR1 LGHDT and CDR2 YNNKEL (reference sequence). The ends were cut back, 2 bases at V and 0 bases at J, with 8 bases in the middle. This CDR3 is CASSQTTASYEQYF. The CDR3 nucleotides read TGTGCCAGCAGCCAAACGACAGCCTCCTACGAGCAGTACTTC.

The rearrangement uses TRBV3-1 (or the pseudogene TRBV3-2) and TRBJ2-7; a weak D match, TRBD1 (5 bases). Trimming took off 3 bases at V and 7 bases at J, with 10 bases between the two ends. The CDR3 contains 12 residues. CDR1 LGHDT and CDR2 YNNKEL come from the germline V gene (reference sequence). For the CDR3, the DNA is TGTGCCAGCAGCCATGCAGGGCTAGAGCAGTACTTC. Translated: CASSHAGLEQYF.

The chain joins TRBV3-1 (or the pseudogene TRBV3-2) to TRBJ1-4; TRBD1 matches 9 bases. V lost 0 bases, J lost 8 bases, and 1 base stayed unmatched. The CDR3 consists of 14 residues. From germline, CDR1 is LGHDT and CDR2 YNNKEL (reference sequence). CDR3 protein: CASSQEGTGEKLFF. DNA for the CDR3: TGTGCCAGCAGCCAAGAAGGGACAGGGGAAAAACTGTTTTTT.

The chain uses TRBV5-4 and TRBJ1-4, with D tentatively TRBD1 (6 bases). V was shortened by 3 bases and J by 3 bases, with 12 bases between the two germline ends. This CDR3 spans 15 amino acids. Germline loops: CDR1 SGHNT, CDR2 YYREEE (reference sequence). DNA of the CDR3: TGTGCCAGCAGCTATAAGGACAGCTCTAATGAAAAACTGTTTTTT. It translates to CASSYKDSSNEKLFF.

The J gene is TRBJ1-1, the V gene TRBV3-1 (or the pseudogene TRBV3-2); 9 bases map to TRBD1. The V gene's germline CDR1 is LGHDT and CDR2 YNNKEL (reference sequence). V lost 8 bases to trimming and J lost 5 bases; unmatched junction nucleotides: 9. This CDR3 has 14 residues. CDR3 nucleotides: TGTGCCAGCCGAGGCACGGACAGGGGTACTGAAGCTTTCTTT. Translation: CASRGTDRGTEAFF.

This clone has a handful of counts. The rearrangement uses TRBV19 and TRBJ1-5; D unclear. The V end lost 3 bases, the J end lost 1 base, and 7 bases lay between the germline ends. The CDR3 contains 14 residues. The germline gives CDR1 LNHDA, CDR2 SQIVND (reference sequence). This CDR3 is CASSMVGSNQPQHF. DNA of the CDR3: TGTGCCAGTAGTATGGTTGGCAGCAATCAGCCCCAGCATTTT.

V is TRBV21-1 and J is TRBJ2-7; the table's TRBD2 call for D was not verified on the DNA. TRBV21-1 is listed as a pseudogene. This CDR3 comprises 15 residues. CDR3 coding DNA: TGTGCCGAAACCGCCGCTAGCGGGGTTACGTACGAGCAGTACTTC. Residues: CAETAASGVTYEQYF.

The chain couples TRBV5-6 to TRBJ1-6; TRBD1 matches 10 bases. The CDR3 loop spans 16 amino acids. V was clipped by 2 bases and J by 4 bases; unmatched bases: 3. Germline values: CDR1 SGHDT, CDR2 YYEEEE. This CDR3 is CASSLGTGAYNSPLHF. The CDR3 DNA reads TGTGCCAGCAGCTTAGGGACAGGGGCTTATAATTCACCCCTCCACTTT.

The chain uses TRBV28 and TRBJ2-5; TRBD2 agrees at 7 bases. J was trimmed by 5 bases and V by 5 bases; bases with no gene match: 11. The germline V gene has CDR1 MDHEN and CDR2 SYDVKM. The length of the CDR3 is 15 residues. The CDR3 sequence is CASSDGTIEVETQYF. The DNA for the CDR3 is TGTGCCAGCAGTGATGGGACTATCGAGGTGGAGACCCAGTACTTC.

The genes are TRBV2 and TRBJ2-3; no clear D. The ends were cut back, 6 bases at V and 2 bases at J, with 9 bases in the middle. This CDR3 has 13 residues. The germline V gene encodes CDR1 SNHLY and CDR2 FYNNEI. The CDR3 nucleotides are TGTGCCAGCAGGCTAGATACCACAGATACGCAGTATTTT. Its translation: CASRLDTTDTQYF.

This clone has just one count. This chain connects TRBV7-2 to TRBJ2-7, with TRBD1 as a possible D gene (6 bases). Germline V CDR1 and CDR2: SGHTA, FQGNSA. V lost 5 bases and J 6 bases, leaving 17 bases between the germline ends. The CDR3 contains 14 residues. The CDR3 DNA reads TGTGCCAGCAGCCCCCGGGACAACCGGGTCGAGCAGTACTTC. This translates into CASSPRDNRVEQYF.

In DNA, the CDR3 is TGTGCCAGTAGTATAGTCCCGAGGGAGTCGCTGTTTTTT. Translation gives CASSIVPRESLFF. The chain combines TRBV19 with TRBJ1-4; D remains ambiguous. Trimming removed 1 base at V and 14 bases at J, with 14 bases between. CDR1 is LNHDA, CDR2 SQIVND, per germline (reference sequence). The CDR3 extends over 13 amino acids.

DNA of the CDR3: TGCGCCAGCAGAGAGACAGGGGCGCCACAAGAGACCCAGTACTTC. Translated, it gives CASRETGAPQETQYF. The chain has TRBV5-1 and TRBJ2-5; 8 positions match TRBD1. In germline, CDR1 is SGHRS, CDR2 YFSETQ. Losses at the gene ends were 5 bases for V and 2 bases for J; bases not matched to a gene: 8. The CDR3 covers 15 residues.

The genes are TRBV12-3 or TRBV12-4 and TRBJ2-5, with D hard to call. V lost 3 bases and J 6 bases, leaving 11 bases between the germline ends. The CDR3 length is 13 residues. The CDR3 DNA is TGTGCCAGCAGTTTCGGCGCGAGGCAGACCCAGTACTTC. Protein: CASSFGARQTQYF.

V usage is TRBV12-3 or TRBV12-4 and J usage is TRBJ2-7, with unresolved D. V lost 8 bases and J lost 4, with 9 bases in between. The CDR3 spans 11 residues. CDR3 sequence (DNA): TGTGCCAGCGCAGGATTTTACGAGCAGTACTTC. It specifies CASAGFYEQYF.

The chain joins TRBV14 to TRBJ1-2; TRBD1 is a possible D gene (5 bases). CDR1 and CDR2 (germline): SGHDN, FVKESK. Trimming stripped 0 bases from V and 4 bases from J, with 12 bases between. The CDR3 covers 15 residues. The CDR3: CASSQDMGGSYGYTF. For the CDR3, the DNA is TGTGCCAGCAGCCAAGATATGGGGGGTAGCTATGGCTACACCTTC.

This clone was seen only a few times. This sequence joins TRBV6-5 and TRBJ1-6; D remains unclear. Germline V gives CDR1 MNHEY, CDR2 SVGAGI. V lost 6 bases and J lost 8, with 17 bases in between. This CDR3 comprises 15 residues. The DNA for the CDR3 is TGTGCCAGCAGCCCACGGGTGGTGAGGGATTCACCCCTCCACTTT. This translates into CASSPRVVRDSPLHF.

This sequence joins TRBV12-3 or TRBV12-4 and TRBJ2-5, with D possibly TRBD1 on 6 matching bases. V shed 6 bases and J shed 3 bases, with 11 bases lying between them. CDR3 size: 13 residues. The CDR3 DNA sequence: TGTGCCAGCAGCCCATGGACAGAAGAGACCCAGTACTTC. Its translation: CASSPWTEETQYF.

V and J are TRBV5-4 and TRBJ1-1, with 8 bases matching TRBD1. With 4 bases clipped from V and 4 bases from J, the junction kept 9 bases outside the gene matches. This CDR3 has 15 amino acids. Per the germline V gene, CDR1 is SGHNT and CDR2 is YYREEE (reference sequence). The CDR3 is CASSKSGQGGTEAFF. The CDR3 nucleotides read TGTGCCAGCAGCAAATCAGGACAGGGCGGCACTGAAGCTTTCTTT.

The chain is built from TRBV5-5 and TRBJ2-7; 8 bases line up with TRBD1. This CDR3 is built from 15 residues. Trimming took 1 base from V and 4 from J; bases not matched to a gene: 7. Germline V gene sequence: CDR1 SGHKS, CDR2 YYEKEE (reference sequence). In DNA form, the CDR3 reads TGTGCCAGCAGCTTGTTAGCAGGGGGCGGGTACGAGCAGTACTTC. It yields the protein CASSLLAGGGYEQYF. Full variable domain (missing parts from reference TRBV5-5 and TRBJ2-7): DAGVTQSPTHLIKTRGQQVTLRCSPISGHKSVSWYQQVLGQGPQFIFQYYEKEERGRGNFPDRFSARQFPNYSSELNVNALLLGDSALYLCASSLLAGGGYEQYFGPGTRLTVT.

This sequence joins TRBV5-1 and TRBJ1-3; D not certain. Trimming left V 0 bases short and J 0 bases short, with 7 bases between. This CDR3 region has 15 residues. Germline CDR1 SGHRS, CDR2 YFSETQ. CDR3 region: CASSLDQFSGNTIYF. The CDR3 bases are TGCGCCAGCAGCTTGGATCAGTTCTCTGGAAACACCATATATTTT. Based on the CDR3 plus reference TRBV5-1 and TRBJ1-3, the full variable domain is KAGVTQTPRYLIKTRGQQVTLSCSPISGHRSVSWYQQTPGQGLQFLFEYFSETQRNKGNFPGRFSGRQFSNSRSEMNVSTLELGDSALYLCASSLDQFSGNTIYFGEGSWLTVV.

V is TRBV6-5 and J is TRBJ1-2, with 7 bases identical to TRBD1. The germline V gene encodes CDR1 MNHEY and CDR2 SVGAGI. J was trimmed by 8 bases and V by 8 bases; bases with no gene match: 5. This CDR3 has 11 residues. The CDR3: CASCQGEGYTF. In nucleotides, the CDR3 is TGTGCCAGCTGTCAGGGGGAGGGCTACACCTTC.

This clone has a single count. The rearrangement joins TRBV10-3 to TRBJ2-3; perhaps TRBD2 as D (5 bases). Germline loops: CDR1 ENHRY, CDR2 SYGVKD. Trimming stripped 5 bases from V and 0 bases from J, with 9 bases between. The CDR3 spans 14 residues. CDR3 region: CAISSGISTDTQYF. In DNA, the CDR3 is TGTGCCATCAGTTCCGGGATTAGCACAGATACGCAGTATTTT.

The chain recombines TRBV27 with TRBJ1-6; D ambiguous. The germline V and J ends were trimmed by 3 bases and 0 bases, with 6 bases remaining between them. The V gene's germline CDR1 is MNHEY and CDR2 SMNVEV (reference sequence). There are 15 residues in the CDR3. This CDR3 reads CASSFGSSYNSPLHF. The CDR3 bases are TGTGCCAGCAGTTTCGGTAGCTCCTATAATTCACCCCTCCACTTT.

V usage is TRBV21-1 and J usage is TRBJ2-7; the table's D call of TRBD1 was not tested on the DNA. TRBV21-1 represents a pseudogene. This CDR3 has 14 residues. CDR3 protein: CASSKGTGSHEQYF. The CDR3 region has the DNA TGTGCCAGCAGCAAAGGGACAGGGTCCCACGAGCAGTACTTC.

This clone showed up just a few times. CDR3 nucleotide sequence: TGTGCCACCAGCCCGGGACAGAATAATGAAAAACTGTTTTTT. Translating gives CATSPGQNNEKLFF. The chain has TRBV15 and TRBJ1-4; 7 bases are a match to TRBD1. The V gene's germline CDR1 is LNHNV and CDR2 YYDKDF (reference sequence). V shed 5 bases and J 4 bases; nucleotides not matched to a gene: 4. The CDR3 is 14 residues long.

The J gene is TRBJ2-7, the V gene TRBV7-5; the DNA was not used to check the table's D call, TRBD2. TRBV7-5 is labeled a pseudogene. The CDR3 is 14 amino acids. The CDR3 nucleotides are TGTGTCAGAAGCTTAGTCTCTAGTCCTTACGAGCAGTACTTC. Its translation is CVRSLVSSPYEQYF.

V and J are TRBV2 and TRBJ2-3; D might be TRBD1 (5 bases). Germline CDR1 and CDR2: SNHLY and FYNNEI. Trimming removed 2 bases from V and 2 bases from J, with 8 bases in between. There are 14 residues in the CDR3. In DNA, the CDR3 is TGTGCCAGCAGTGAAAAGGACAACACAGATACGCAGTATTTT. It encodes CASSEKDNTDTQYF.